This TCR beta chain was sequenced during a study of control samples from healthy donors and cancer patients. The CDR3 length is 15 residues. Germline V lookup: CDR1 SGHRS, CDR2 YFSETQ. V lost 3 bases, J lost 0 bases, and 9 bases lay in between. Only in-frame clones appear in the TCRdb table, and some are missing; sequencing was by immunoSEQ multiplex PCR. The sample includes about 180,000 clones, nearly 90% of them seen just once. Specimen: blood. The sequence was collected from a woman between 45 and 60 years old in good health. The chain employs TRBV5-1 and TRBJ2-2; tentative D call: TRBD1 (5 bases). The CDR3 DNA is TGCGCCAGCAGCTATTTACAGGCGAACACCGGGGAGCTGTTTTTT. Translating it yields CASSYLQANTGELFF.